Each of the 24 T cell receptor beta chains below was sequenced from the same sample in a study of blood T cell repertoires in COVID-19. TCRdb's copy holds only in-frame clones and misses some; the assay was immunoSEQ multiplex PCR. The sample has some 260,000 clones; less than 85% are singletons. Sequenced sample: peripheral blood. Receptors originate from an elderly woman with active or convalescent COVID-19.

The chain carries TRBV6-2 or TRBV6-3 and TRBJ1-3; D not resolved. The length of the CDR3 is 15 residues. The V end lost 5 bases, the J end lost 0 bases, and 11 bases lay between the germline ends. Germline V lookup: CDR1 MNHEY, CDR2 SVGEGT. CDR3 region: CASSRPSISGNTIYF. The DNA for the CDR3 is TGTGCCAGCAGTCGCCCCAGTATCTCTGGAAACACCATATATTTT.

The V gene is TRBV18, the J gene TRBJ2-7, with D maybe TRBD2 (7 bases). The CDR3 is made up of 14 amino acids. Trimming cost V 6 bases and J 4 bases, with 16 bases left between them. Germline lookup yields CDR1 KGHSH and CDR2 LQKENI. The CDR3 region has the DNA TGTGCCAGCTCCCTGGGGGGGGCGAGTTACGAGCAGTACTTC. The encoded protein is CASSLGGASYEQYF.

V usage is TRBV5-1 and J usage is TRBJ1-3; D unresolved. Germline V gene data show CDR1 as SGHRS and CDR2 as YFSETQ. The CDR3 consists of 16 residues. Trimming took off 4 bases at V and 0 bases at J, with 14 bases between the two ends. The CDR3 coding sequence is TGCGCCAGCAGCCCTGGTGTCTCAGTCTCTGGAAACACCATATATTTT. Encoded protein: CASSPGVSVSGNTIYF.

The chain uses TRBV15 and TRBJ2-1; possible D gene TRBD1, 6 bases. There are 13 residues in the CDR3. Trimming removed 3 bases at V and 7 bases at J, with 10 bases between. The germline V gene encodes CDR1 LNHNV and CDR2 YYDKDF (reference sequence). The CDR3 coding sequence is TGTGCCACCAGCAGCAGGACAGAAAATGAGCAGTTCTTC. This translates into CATSSRTENEQFF.

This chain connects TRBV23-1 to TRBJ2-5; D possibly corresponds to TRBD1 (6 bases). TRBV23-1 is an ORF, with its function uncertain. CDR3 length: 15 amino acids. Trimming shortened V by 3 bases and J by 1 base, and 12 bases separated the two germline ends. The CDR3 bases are TGCGCCAGCAGTCAGCCGTCGACAGGCCAAGAGACCCAGTACTTC. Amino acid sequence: CASSQPSTGQETQYF.

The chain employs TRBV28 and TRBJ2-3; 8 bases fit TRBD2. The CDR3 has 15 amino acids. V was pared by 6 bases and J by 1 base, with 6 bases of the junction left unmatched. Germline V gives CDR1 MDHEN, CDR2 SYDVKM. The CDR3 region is CASSPGGAGTDTQYF. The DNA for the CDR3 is TGTGCCAGCAGCCCCGGGGGGGCGGGCACAGATACGCAGTATTTT.

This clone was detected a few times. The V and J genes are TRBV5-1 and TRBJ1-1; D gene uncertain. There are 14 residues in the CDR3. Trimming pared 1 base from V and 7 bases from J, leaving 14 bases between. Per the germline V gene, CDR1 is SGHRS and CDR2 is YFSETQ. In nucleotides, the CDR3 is TGCGCCAGCAGCTTGTCTGGGCAGGTGGGTGAAGCTTTCTTT. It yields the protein CASSLSGQVGEAFF.

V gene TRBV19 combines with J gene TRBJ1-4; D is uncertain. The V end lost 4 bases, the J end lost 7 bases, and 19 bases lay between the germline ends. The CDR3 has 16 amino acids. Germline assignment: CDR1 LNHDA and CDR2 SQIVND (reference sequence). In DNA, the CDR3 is TGTGCCAGTAGTAGGCTCGAAGGCCTACTATCTGAAAAACTGTTTTTT. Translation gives CASSRLEGLLSEKLFF.

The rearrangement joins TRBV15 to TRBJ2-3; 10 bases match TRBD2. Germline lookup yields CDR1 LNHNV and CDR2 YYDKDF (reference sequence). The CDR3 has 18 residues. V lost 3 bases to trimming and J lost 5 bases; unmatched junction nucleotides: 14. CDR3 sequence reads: CATSSPQGKRGGGDTQYF. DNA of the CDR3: TGTGCCACCAGCAGTCCCCAGGGAAAGCGGGGGGGAGGAGATACGCAGTATTTT.

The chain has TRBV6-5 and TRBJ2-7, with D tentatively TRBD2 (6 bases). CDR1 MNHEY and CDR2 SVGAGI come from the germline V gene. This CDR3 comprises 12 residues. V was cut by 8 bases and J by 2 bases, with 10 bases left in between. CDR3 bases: TGTGCCAGCTGGGGACTTACCTACGAGCAGTACTTC. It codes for CASWGLTYEQYF.

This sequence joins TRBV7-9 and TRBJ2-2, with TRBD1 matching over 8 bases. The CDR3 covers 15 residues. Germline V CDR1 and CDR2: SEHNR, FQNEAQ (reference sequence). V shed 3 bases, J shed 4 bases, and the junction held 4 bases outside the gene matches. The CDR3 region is CASSLGTGATGELFF. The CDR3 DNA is TGTGCCAGCAGCTTGGGGACAGGAGCCACCGGGGAGCTGTTTTTT.

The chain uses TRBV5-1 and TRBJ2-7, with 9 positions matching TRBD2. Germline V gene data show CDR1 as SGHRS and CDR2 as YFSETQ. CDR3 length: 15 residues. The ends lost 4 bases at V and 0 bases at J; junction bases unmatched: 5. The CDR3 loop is CASSRGGLASYEQYF. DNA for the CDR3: TGCGCCAGCAGCCGTGGGGGACTAGCCTCCTACGAGCAGTACTTC.

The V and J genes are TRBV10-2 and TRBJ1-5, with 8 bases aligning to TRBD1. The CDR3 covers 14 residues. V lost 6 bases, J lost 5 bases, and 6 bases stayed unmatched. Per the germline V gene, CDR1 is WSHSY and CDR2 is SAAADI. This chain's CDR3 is CASRSGQGDQPQHF. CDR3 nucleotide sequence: TGCGCCAGCAGATCTGGACAGGGCGATCAGCCCCAGCATTTT.

CDR3 sequence reads: CASSLSSHRGYNEQFF. The CDR3 DNA reads as TGCGCCAGCAGCTTGAGTTCGCACAGGGGCTACAATGAGCAGTTCTTC. The genes are TRBV5-1 and TRBJ2-1; 7 nucleotides match TRBD1. CDR3 length: 16 amino acids. The V and J ends lost 1 base and 3 bases, in that order; junction bases with no gene match: 7. Looked up from germline, CDR1 is SGHRS and CDR2 is YFSETQ. The variable domain in full, with the rest retrieved from reference TRBV5-1 and TRBJ2-1, is KAGVTQTPRYLIKTRGQQVTLSCSPISGHRSVSWYQQTPGQGLQFLFEYFSETQRNKGNFPGRFSGRQFSNSRSEMNVSTLELGDSALYLCASSLSSHRGYNEQFFGPGTRLTVL.

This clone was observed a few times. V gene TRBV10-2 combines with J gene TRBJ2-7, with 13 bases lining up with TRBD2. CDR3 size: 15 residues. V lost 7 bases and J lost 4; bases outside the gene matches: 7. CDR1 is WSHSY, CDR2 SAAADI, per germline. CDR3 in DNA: TGCGCCAGCACCCTGACTAGCGGGGGGCAGTACGAGCAGTACTTC. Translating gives CASTLTSGGQYEQYF.

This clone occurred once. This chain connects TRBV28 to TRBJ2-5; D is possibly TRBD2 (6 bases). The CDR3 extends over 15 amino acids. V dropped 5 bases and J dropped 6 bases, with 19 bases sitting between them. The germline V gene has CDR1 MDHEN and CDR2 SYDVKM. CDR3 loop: CASSPTSINEKTQYF. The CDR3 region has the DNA TGTGCCAGCAGTCCGACTAGTATAAATGAGAAGACCCAGTACTTC.

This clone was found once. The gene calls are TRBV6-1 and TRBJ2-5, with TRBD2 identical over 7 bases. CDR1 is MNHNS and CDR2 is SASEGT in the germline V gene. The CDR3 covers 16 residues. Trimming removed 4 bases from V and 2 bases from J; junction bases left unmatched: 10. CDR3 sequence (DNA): TGTGCCAGCAGTGTTTGGCGGGGGTTGTCACAAGAGACCCAGTACTTC. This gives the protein CASSVWRGLSQETQYF.

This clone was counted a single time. The CDR3: CASRTDRVQVMSIPSSGNTIYF. The CDR3 region has the DNA TGTGCCAGCAGGACGGACAGGGTTCAGGTTATGAGCATCCCGAGCTCTGGAAACACCATATATTTT. This rearrangement joins TRBV27 to TRBJ1-3, with TRBD1 matching over 8 bases. The CDR3 sequence is 22 residues long. V was clipped by 6 bases and J by 0 bases; unmatched bases: 25. The germline gives CDR1 MNHEY, CDR2 SMNVEV (reference sequence).

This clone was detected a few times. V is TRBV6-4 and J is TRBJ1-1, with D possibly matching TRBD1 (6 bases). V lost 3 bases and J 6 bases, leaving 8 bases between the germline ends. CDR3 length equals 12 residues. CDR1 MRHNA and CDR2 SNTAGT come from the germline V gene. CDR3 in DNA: TGTGCCAGCAGTGAACAGGGCGCTGAAGCTTTCTTT. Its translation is CASSEQGAEAFF.

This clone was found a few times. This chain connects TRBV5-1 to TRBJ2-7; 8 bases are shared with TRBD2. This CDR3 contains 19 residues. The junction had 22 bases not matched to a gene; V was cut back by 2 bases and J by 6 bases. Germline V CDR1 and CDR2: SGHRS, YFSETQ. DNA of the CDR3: TGCGCCAGCAGCTTCGGGCTAGCGGGCGGGACGATCAGCATTGGCGAGCAGTACTTC. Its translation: CASSFGLAGGTISIGEQYF.

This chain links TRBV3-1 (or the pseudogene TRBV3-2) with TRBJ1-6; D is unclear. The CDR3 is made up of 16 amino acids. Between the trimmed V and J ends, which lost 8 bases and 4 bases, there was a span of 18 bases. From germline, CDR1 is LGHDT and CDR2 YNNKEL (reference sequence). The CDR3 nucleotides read TGTGCCAGCGGCTATAGGAGAGGGTCTTATAATTCACCCCTCCACTTT. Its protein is CASGYRRGSYNSPLHF.

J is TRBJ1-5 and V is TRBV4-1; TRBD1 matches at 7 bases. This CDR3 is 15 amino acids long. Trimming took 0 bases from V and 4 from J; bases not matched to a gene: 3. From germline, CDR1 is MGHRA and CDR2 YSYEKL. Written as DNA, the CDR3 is TGCGCCAGCAGCCAAGATTCCAGGGGGAATCAGCCCCAGCATTTT. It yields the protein CASSQDSRGNQPQHF.

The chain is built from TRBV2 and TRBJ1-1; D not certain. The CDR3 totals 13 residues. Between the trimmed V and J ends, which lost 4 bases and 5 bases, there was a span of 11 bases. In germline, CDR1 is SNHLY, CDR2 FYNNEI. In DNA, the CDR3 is TGTGCCAGCAGTGTAGGGCCGGGGACTGAAGCTTTCTTT. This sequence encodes CASSVGPGTEAFF.

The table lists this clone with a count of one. Here the CDR3 reads CASSRASNTGELFF. Here the CDR3 DNA reads TGTGCCAGCAGTCGAGCATCGAACACCGGGGAGCTGTTTTTT. The rearrangement uses TRBV6-5 and TRBJ2-2; no firm D call. V lost 5 bases and J lost 0, with 7 bases in between. The CDR3 loop spans 14 amino acids. The germline V gene encodes CDR1 MNHEY and CDR2 SVGAGI.